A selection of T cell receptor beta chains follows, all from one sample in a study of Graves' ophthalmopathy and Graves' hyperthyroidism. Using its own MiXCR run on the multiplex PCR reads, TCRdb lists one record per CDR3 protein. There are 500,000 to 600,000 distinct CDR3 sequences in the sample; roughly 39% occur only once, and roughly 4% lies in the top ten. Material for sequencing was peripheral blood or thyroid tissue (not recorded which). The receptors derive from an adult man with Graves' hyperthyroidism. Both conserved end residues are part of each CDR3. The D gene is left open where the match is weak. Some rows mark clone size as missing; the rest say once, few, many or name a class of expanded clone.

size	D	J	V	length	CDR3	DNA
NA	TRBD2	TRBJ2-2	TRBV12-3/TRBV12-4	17	CASSVSGRAGGTGELFF	TGTGCCAGCAGCGTTAGCGGGAGGGCTGGTGGCACCGGGGAGCTGTTTTTT
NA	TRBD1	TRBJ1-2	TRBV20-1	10	CSANRGRYTF	TGCAGTGCAAACAGGGGTCGGTACACCTTC
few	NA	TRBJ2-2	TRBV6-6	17	CASTEHMGRRRLGELFF	TGTGCCAGCACCGAACACATGGGACGTAGGAGACTCGGGGAGCTGTTTTTT
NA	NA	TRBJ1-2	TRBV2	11	CASTRPVGYTF	TGTGCCAGCACCAGGCCAGTCGGCTACACCTTC
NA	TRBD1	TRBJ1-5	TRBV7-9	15	CASSSTTGGPQPQHF	TGTGCCAGCAGCAGTACGACAGGGGGCCCTCAGCCCCAGCATTTT
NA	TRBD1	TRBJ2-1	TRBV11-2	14	CASSFRDRHNEQFF	TGTGCCAGCAGCTTCCGGGACAGACACAATGAGCAGTTCTTC
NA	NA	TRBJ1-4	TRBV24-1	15	CASSLSHRVNEKLFF	TGTGCCAGCAGTTTATCGCACAGGGTTAATGAAAAACTGTTTTTT
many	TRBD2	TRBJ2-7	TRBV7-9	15	CASSSGTSGTYEQYF	TGTGCCAGCAGTTCCGGGACTAGCGGGACCTACGAGCAGTACTTC
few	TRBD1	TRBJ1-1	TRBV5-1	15	CASSVKQGANTEAFF	TGCGCCAGCAGCGTTAAACAGGGGGCGAACACTGAAGCTTTCTTT
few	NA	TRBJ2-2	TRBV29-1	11	CSLGPTGELFF	TGCAGCTTAGGGCCAACCGGGGAGCTGTTTTTT
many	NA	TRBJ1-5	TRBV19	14	CASSSGRSNQPQHF	TGTGCCAGTAGTTCGGGACGGAGTAATCAGCCCCAGCATTTT
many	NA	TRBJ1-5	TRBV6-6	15	CASSYGLLGHQPQHF	TGTGCCAGCAGTTACGGACTCCTCGGACATCAGCCCCAGCATTTT
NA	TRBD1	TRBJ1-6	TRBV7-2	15	CASSPGQGAFSPLHF	TGTGCCAGCTCACCGGGCCAGGGGGCTTTTTCACCCCTCCACTTT